This TCR beta chain emerged from a study of cytomegalovirus exposure and HLA in healthy donors. Whole-study findings and limits: High specificity and sensitivity for cytomegalovirus status were reported for the classifier.

A multiplex PCR was run with 60 Vbeta primers and 13 Jbeta primers. Assay used: immunoSEQ multiplex PCR; TCRdb lists only in-frame clones, some missing. The table shows almost 200,000 clones, with more than 75% occurring only once. Comment on this clone: Its antigen is as yet unknown.

The specimen was PBMCs. This TCR was recovered from a male donor in good health and CMV-seropositive.

The CDR3 reads CAIRATSAPDTGELFF. The CDR3 DNA reads as TGTGCCATCAGGGCGACTAGCGCCCCCGACACCGGGGAGCTGTTTTTT. The rearrangement uses TRBV10-3 and TRBJ2-2, with 8 bases that match TRBD2. This CDR3 has 16 residues. J was trimmed by 3 bases and V by 6 bases; bases with no gene match: 9. Germline values: CDR1 ENHRY, CDR2 SYGVKD.